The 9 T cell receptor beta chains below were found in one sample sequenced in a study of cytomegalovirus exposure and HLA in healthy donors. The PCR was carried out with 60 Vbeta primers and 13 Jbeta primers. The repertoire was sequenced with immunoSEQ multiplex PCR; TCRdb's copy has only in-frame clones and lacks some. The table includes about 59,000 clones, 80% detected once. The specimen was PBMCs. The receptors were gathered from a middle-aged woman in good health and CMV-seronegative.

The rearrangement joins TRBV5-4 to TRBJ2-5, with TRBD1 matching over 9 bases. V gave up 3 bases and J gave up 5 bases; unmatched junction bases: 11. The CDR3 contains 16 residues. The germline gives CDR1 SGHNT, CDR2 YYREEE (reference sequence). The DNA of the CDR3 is TGTGCCAGCAGCTCAAAAGCACAGGGGGCCGGGGAGACCCAGTACTTC. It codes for CASSSKAQGAGETQYF.

CDR3 sequence reads: CASSQTGTSGRDTQYF. The CDR3, as DNA: TGTGCCAGCAGCCAAACGGGGACTAGCGGGAGAGATACGCAGTATTTT. The chain recombines TRBV16 with TRBJ2-3; 14 bases fit TRBD2. The CDR3 totals 16 residues. With 2 bases clipped from V and 5 bases from J, the junction kept 3 bases outside the gene matches. CDR1 is KGHSY and CDR2 is FQNENV in the germline V gene. The full variable domain, in which reference TRBV16 and TRBJ2-3 provide the parts outside the CDR3, is GEEVAQTPKHLVRGEGQKAKLYCAPIKGHSYVFWYQQVLKNEFKFLISFQNENVFDETGMPKERFSAKCLPNSPCSLEIQATKLEDSAVYFCASSQTGTSGRDTQYFGPGTRLTVL.

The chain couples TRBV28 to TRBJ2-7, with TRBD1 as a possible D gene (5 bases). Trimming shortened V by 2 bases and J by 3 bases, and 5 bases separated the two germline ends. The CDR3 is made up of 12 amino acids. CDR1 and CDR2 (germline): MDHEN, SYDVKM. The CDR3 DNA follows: TGTGCCAGCAGTTTACAGGGCTACGAGCAGTACTTC. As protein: CASSLQGYEQYF.

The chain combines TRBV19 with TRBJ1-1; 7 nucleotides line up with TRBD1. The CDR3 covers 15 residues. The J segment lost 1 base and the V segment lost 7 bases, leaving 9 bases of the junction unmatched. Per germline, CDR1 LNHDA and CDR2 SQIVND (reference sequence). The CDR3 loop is CASKPMGQQNTEAFF. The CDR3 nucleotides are TGTGCCAGTAAACCTATGGGACAGCAGAACACTGAAGCTTTCTTT.

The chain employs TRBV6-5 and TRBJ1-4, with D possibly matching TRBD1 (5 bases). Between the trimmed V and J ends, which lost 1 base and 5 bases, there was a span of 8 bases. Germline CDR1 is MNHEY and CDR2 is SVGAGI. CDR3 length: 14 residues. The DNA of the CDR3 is TGTGCCAGCAGTTACTGGGGGGTAAATGAAAAACTGTTTTTT. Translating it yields CASSYWGVNEKLFF.

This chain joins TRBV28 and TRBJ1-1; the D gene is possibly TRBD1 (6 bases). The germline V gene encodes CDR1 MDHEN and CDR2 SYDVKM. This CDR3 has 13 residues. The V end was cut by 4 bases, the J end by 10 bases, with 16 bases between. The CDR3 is CASSSQGEGIAFF. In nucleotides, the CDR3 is TGTGCCAGCAGTTCACAGGGAGAGGGGATAGCTTTCTTT.

The CDR3 DNA is TGTGCCACCTCGGGTGGAAACACCATATATTTT. This sequence encodes CATSGGNTIYF. This rearrangement joins TRBV19 to TRBJ1-3; D ambiguous. Trimming left V 10 bases short and J 3 bases short, with 7 bases between. CDR1 is LNHDA and CDR2 is SQIVND in the germline V gene (reference sequence). The CDR3 loop spans 11 amino acids.

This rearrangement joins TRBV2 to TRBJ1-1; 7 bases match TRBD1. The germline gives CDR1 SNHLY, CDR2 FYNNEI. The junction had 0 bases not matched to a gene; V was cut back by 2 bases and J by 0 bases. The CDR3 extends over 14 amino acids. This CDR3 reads CASSEQGVNTEAFF. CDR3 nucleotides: TGTGCCAGCAGTGAACAGGGGGTGAACACTGAAGCTTTCTTT. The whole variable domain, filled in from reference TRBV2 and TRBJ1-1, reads EPEVTQTPSHQVTQMGQEVILRCVPISNHLYFYWYRQILGQKVEFLVSFYNNEISEKSEIFDDQFSVERPDGSNFTLKIRSTKLEDSAMYFCASSEQGVNTEAFFGQGTRLTVV.

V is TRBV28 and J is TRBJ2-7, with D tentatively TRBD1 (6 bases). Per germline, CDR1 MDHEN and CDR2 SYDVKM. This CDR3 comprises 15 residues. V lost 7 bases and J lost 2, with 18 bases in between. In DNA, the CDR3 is TGTGCCAGCACGACTACTTCCGGGACACCCTACGAGCAGTACTTC. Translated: CASTTTSGTPYEQYF.